These 5 T cell receptor beta chains were sequenced from one sample in a study of tumor-infiltrating lymphocytes in primary liver carcinoma. From unsorted bulk tissue weighing about 17-30 mg, DNA and RNA were co-extracted. Researchers generated TCR beta cDNA from about 530 ng of total RNA, relying on a constant-region primer. Three rounds of nested multiplex PCR with slightly modified ARM-PCR produced TCR beta libraries. TRBV1-TRBV30 forward primers paired with a C-beta reverse primer drove the first two PCR rounds, around 9 cycles each. TCRdb reprocessed the multiplex PCR reads via MiXCR and lists one record per CDR3 protein. The sample consists of approximately 110,000 distinct CDR3 sequences, approximately 64% of them appearing once. Sequenced: liver tumor tissue from sampling region 3. Subset indicated: tumor region T3, left-lateral pole. All receptors come from a woman aged 55-70 years with primary liver carcinoma and hepatitis B virus infection.

About this clonotype itself: It is likely a read error, because the conserved phenylalanine at the end of the CDR3 is missing. J is TRBJ2-3 and V is TRBV11-3, with 9 bases identical to TRBD2. CDR3 size: 14 residues. V dropped 9 bases and J dropped 3; count of bases not matched to a gene: 7. Per germline, CDR1 SGHNT and CDR2 YENEEA. CDR3 bases: TGTGCCAGGAGGCGGGAGGGCCCTACAGATACGCAGTATTTA. Residues: CARRREGPTDTQYL.

This chain links TRBV24-1 with TRBJ2-1; possible D gene TRBD2, 5 bases. V was pared by 1 base and J by 7 bases, with 10 bases between. Germline CDR1 reads KGHDR; CDR2 reads SFDVKD. CDR3 length equals 14 residues. In DNA, the CDR3 is TGTGCCACCAGTGATTTTCCACTAGAGAATGAGCAGTTCTTC. Its translation is CATSDFPLENEQFF.

Concerning this clonotype itself: The junction and the germline gene differ at one end; a read error may be behind it. V is TRBV4-1 and J is TRBJ2-1; weak D call: TRBD2 (6 bases). The CDR3 is made up of 17 amino acids. The germline V gene has CDR1 MGHRA and CDR2 YSYEKL. The CDR3 sequence is CVSSHRLVGSSYNEQFF. The CDR3 nucleotides read TGCGTCAGCAGTCATAGACTAGTGGGGAGCTCCTACAATGAGCAGTTCTTC.

V and J are TRBV28 and TRBJ1-1; D may be TRBD1 (5 bases). V lost 10 bases and J 4 bases, leaving 19 bases between the germline ends. Germline loops: CDR1 MDHEN, CDR2 SYDVKM. The CDR3 length is 14 residues. The CDR3 DNA follows: TGTGCCACTGGACTAAGGGGTGCGGGCACTGAAGCTTTCTTT. Residues: CATGLRGAGTEAFF.

Turning to this clonotype: The junction departs from the called germline gene at one end, perhaps through a read error. The genes are TRBV6-2 or TRBV6-3 and TRBJ2-7, with 7 bases identical to TRBD1. This CDR3 comprises 11 residues. Germline CDR1 and CDR2: MNHEY and SVGEGT. The CDR3: CASSTGVERYF. CDR3 sequence (DNA): TGTGCTAGCAGTACAGGGGTCGAGCGGTACTTC.